Here is one T cell receptor (beta chain) with its context. The record originates from a study of blood T cell repertoires in COVID-19. CDR3 length: 17 amino acids. After removal of 10 bases from V and 4 bases from J, the junction contained 13 bases not matched to a gene. Assay: immunoSEQ multiplex PCR; the TCRdb copy retains only in-frame clones and omits some. Altogether about 240,000 clones are present, roughly 76% being singletons, with the ten largest covering 6.5% to 9%. The sample taken for sequencing was peripheral blood. This TCR was recovered from a woman aged 80 or over with COVID-19, enrolled during active disease. V gene TRBV6-7 combines with J gene TRBJ2-6; 10 bases align to TRBD1. TRBV6-7 is flagged as an ORF with uncertain function. The CDR3 nucleotides are TGTGCCACGGATCCCGGGACAGGGGTCTCAGGGGCCAACGTCCTGACTTTC. Protein: CATDPGTGVSGANVLTF.